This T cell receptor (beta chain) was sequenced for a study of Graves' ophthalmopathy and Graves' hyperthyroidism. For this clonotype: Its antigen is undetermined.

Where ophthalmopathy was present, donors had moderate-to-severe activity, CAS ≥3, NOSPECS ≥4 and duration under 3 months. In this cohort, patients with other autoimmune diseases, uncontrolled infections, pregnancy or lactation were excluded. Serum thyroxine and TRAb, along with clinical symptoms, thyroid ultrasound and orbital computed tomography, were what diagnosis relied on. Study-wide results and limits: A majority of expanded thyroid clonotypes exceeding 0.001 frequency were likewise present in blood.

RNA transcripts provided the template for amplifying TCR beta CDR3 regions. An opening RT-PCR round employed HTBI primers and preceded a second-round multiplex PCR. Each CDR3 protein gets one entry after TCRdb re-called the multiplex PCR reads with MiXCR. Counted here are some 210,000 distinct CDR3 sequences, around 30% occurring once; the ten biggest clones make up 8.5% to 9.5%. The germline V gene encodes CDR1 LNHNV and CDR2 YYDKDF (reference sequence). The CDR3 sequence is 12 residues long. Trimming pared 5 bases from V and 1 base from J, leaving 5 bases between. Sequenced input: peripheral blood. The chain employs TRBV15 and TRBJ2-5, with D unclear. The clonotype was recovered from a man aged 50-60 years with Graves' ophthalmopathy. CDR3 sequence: CATSQTQETQYF. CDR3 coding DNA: TGTGCCACCAGCCAAACCCAAGAGACCCAGTACTTC.